The clone carrying this TCR beta chain was seen once. Its antigen is still unknown. The data originate from a study of post-analysis software for immune sequencing data. Notes on the study in general: TRBV segments more frequent in patients than in controls numbered several and included TRBV5-6, TRBV5-1 and TRBV20-1. F measure grouped same-batch samples tightly together. When compared against controls, multiple sclerosis patients showed significantly lower normalized Chao1 diversity.

The CDR3 is made up of 15 amino acids. V gave up 1 base and J gave up 3 bases, with 13 bases separating them. The germline CDR1 and CDR2 sequences are SEHNR and FQNEAQ (reference sequence). Libraries were made from TCR beta cDNA, and they carried unique molecular identifiers. TCRdb re-called the PCR reads with MiXCR, one entry per CDR3 protein. The table shows fewer than 900,000 distinct CDR3 sequences, with roughly 46% occurring only once. The receptor was isolated from a girl aged 5-17 years with multiple sclerosis. The sequencing input was blood. The chain joins TRBV7-9 to TRBJ2-7, with unresolved D. CDR3 nucleotide sequence: TGTGCCAGCAGCTTAGAGGACCTCGGGCACTACGAGCAGTACTTC. Translated, it gives CASSLEDLGHYEQYF.